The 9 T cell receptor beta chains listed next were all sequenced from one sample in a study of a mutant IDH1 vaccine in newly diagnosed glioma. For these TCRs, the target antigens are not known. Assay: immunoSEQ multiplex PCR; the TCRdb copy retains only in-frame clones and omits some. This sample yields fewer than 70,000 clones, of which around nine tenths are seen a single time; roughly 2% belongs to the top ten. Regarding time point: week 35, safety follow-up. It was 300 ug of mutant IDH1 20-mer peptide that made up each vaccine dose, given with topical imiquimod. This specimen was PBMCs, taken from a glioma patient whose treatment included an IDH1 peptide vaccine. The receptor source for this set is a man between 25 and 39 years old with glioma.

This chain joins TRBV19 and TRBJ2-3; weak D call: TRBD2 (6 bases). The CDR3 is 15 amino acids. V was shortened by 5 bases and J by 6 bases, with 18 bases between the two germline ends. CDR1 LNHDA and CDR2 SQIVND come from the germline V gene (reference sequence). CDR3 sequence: CASSDPGLPVDTQYF. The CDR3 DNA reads TGTGCCAGTAGTGACCCGGGACTCCCTGTTGATACGCAGTATTTT. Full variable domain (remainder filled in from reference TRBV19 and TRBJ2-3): DGGITQSPKYLFRKEGQNVTLSCEQNLNHDAMYWYRQDPGQGLRLIYYSQIVNDFQKGDIAEGYSVSREKKESFPLTVTSAQKNPTAFYLCASSDPGLPVDTQYFGPGTRLTVL.

As DNA, the CDR3 is TGTGCCAGCAGTTTCTGGCGGGACAGGGGCACAGATACGCAGTATTTT. Translation gives CASSFWRDRGTDTQYF. The chain is built from TRBV28 and TRBJ2-3, with 9 bases fitting TRBD1. Germline CDR1 and CDR2: MDHEN and SYDVKM. The CDR3 covers 16 residues. With V trimmed by 3 bases and J by 1 base, 5 bases remained unmatched.

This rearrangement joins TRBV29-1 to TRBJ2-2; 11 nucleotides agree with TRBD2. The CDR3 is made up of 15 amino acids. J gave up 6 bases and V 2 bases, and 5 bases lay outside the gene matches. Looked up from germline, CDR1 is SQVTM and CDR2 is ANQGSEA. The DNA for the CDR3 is TGCAGCGTTGAAACAACTAGCGGGAGTTCCGGGGAGCTGTTTTTT. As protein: CSVETTSGSSGELFF.

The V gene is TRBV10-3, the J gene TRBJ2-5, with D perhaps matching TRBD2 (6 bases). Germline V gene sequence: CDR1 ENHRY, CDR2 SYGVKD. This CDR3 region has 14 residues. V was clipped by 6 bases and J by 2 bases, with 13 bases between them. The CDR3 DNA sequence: TGTGCCATCAGGGCCGGGAGTCAACAAGAGACCCAGTACTTC. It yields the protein CAIRAGSQQETQYF.

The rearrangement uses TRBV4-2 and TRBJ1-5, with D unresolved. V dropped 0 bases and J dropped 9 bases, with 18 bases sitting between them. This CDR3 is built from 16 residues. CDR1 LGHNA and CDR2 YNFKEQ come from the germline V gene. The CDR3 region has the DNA TGTGCCAGCAGCCAAGATTCTGCGGTAGGGCCGGGGCCCCAGCATTTT. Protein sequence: CASSQDSAVGPGPQHF.

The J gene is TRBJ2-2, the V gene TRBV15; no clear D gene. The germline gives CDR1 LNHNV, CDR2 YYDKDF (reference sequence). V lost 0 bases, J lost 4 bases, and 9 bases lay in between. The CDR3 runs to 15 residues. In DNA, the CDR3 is TGTGCCACCAGCAGAGATCTTGTGGGCACCGGGGAGCTGTTTTTT. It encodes CATSRDLVGTGELFF. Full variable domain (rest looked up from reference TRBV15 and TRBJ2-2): DAMVIQNPRYQVTQFGKPVTLSCSQTLNHNVMYWYQQKSSQAPKLLFHYYDKDFNNEADTPDNFQSRRPNTSFCFLDIRSPGLGDTAMYLCATSRDLVGTGELFFGEGSRLTVL.

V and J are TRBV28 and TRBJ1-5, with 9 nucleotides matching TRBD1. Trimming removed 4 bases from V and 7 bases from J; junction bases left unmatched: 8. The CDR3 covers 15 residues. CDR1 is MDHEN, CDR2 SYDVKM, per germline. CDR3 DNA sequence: TGTGCCAGCAGTTCATACAGGGGGCTATGGCAGCCCCAGCATTTT. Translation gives CASSSYRGLWQPQHF.

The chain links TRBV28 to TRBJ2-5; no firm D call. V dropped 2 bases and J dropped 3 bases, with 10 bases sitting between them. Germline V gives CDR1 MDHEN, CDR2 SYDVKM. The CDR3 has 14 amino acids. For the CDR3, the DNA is TGTGCCAGCAGTTTAACGGCCGATAAAGAGACCCAGTACTTC. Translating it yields CASSLTADKETQYF.

For the CDR3, the DNA is TGTGCCAGCAGCTTTGGACTAGTGGGTGAGCAGTTCTTC. As protein: CASSFGLVGEQFF. The chain is built from TRBV7-3 and TRBJ2-1; TRBD2 aligns across 7 bases. J gave up 9 bases and V 3 bases, and 5 bases lay outside the gene matches. CDR1 is SGHTA and CDR2 is FQGTGA in the germline V gene. CDR3 length equals 13 residues.